The sequence of this T cell receptor (beta chain) was determined in a study of cytomegalovirus exposure and HLA in healthy donors. As for the study in general: A prior study identified 100 million to 130 million unique TCR beta sequences from roughly 170 million T cells. Study conclusions and caveats: Sequence variants that were highly shared formed a cluster that was likely a sequencing artifact. Indistinguishable V segments such as TRBV6-2 and TRBV6-3 were excluded.

Of note for this clone: The antigen is unknown.

Regarding donors, all were healthy bone marrow donors. V lost 4 bases to trimming and J lost 5 bases; unmatched junction nucleotides: 14. CDR3 length equals 17 residues. CDR1 is SGHNT, CDR2 YYREEE, per germline (reference sequence). Use of 60 Vbeta and 13 Jbeta primers characterized the PCR. The repertoire was sequenced with immunoSEQ multiplex PCR; TCRdb's copy has only in-frame clones and lacks some. The sample holds 180,000 or so clones, approximately 84% seen once. The chain combines TRBV5-4 with TRBJ2-5; 10 bases line up with TRBD1. The receptor was derived from a girl aged 5 to 17 in good health and CMV-seropositive. Sequenced sample: PBMCs. CDR3 DNA sequence: TGTGCCAGCAGCGACCGGGACAGGGGACCGCTGAGGGAGACCCAGTACTTC. Translated, it gives CASSDRDRGPLRETQYF.